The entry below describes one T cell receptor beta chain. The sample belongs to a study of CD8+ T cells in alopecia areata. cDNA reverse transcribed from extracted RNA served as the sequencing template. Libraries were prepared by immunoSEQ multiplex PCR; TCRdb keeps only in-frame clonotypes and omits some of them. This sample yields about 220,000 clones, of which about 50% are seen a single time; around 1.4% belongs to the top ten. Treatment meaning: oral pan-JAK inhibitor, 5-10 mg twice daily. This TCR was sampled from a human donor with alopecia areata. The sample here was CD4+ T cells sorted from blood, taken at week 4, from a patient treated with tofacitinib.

The CDR3, as DNA: TGTGCCTGGAGTGGGACGGGACAGGGCAATTCACCCCTCCACTTT. Protein sequence: CAWSGTGQGNSPLHF. The V call is TRBV30, the J call TRBJ1-6; 9 bases align to TRBD1. The length of the CDR3 is 15 residues. Germline lookup yields CDR1 GTSNPN and CDR2 SVGIG (reference sequence). V trimming: 1 base; J trimming: 7 bases; junction bases outside the gene matches: 5.